This passage covers 27 T cell receptor beta chains from one sample sequenced in a study of sequential checkpoint blockade in melanoma. Assay used: immunoSEQ multiplex PCR; TCRdb lists only in-frame clones, some missing. This table holds 30,000 to 45,000 clones, about 88% found once. Treatment of the sample: randomized to nivolumab then ipilimumab (arm A) or the reverse (arm B). The specimen comprised CD8+ T cells sorted from blood (inferred from file names), sampled from a patient given nivolumab and ipilimumab in sequence. Every receptor here comes from a human donor with melanoma.

V gene TRBV7-9 combines with J gene TRBJ2-7, with 11 bases fitting TRBD1. Per the germline V gene, CDR1 is SEHNR and CDR2 is FQNEAQ (reference sequence). CDR3 length: 15 amino acids. V was clipped by 5 bases and J by 3 bases; unmatched bases: 6. In DNA form, the CDR3 reads TGTGCCAGCAGCATCCCGGGACAGGGGGTCTACGAGCAGTACTTC. Its translation is CASSIPGQGVYEQYF.

The DNA for the CDR3 is TGCGCCAGCAGCTTGGGGACTAGCGGGAGGGGAGAGCAGTACGTC. Residues: CASSLGTSGRGEQYV. The genes are TRBV5-1 and TRBJ2-7; 15 bases map to TRBD2. Trimming removed 0 bases from V and 7 bases from J; junction bases left unmatched: 2. Germline lookup yields CDR1 SGHRS and CDR2 YFSETQ. The CDR3 has 15 residues.

This chain connects TRBV30 to TRBJ2-1; 7 nucleotides match TRBD2. Germline assignment: CDR1 GTSNPN and CDR2 SVGIG (reference sequence). This CDR3 has 14 residues. Trimming removed 7 bases from V and 9 bases from J; junction bases left unmatched: 15. This CDR3 is CASSDPGGSGEQFF. In DNA form, the CDR3 reads TGTGCCTCCTCAGACCCGGGGGGATCAGGTGAGCAGTTCTTC.

The chain couples TRBV5-4 to TRBJ2-7, with a tentative D call TRBD2 (5 bases). The V end was cut by 3 bases, the J end by 3 bases, with 7 bases between. CDR1 is SGHNT, CDR2 YYREEE, per germline (reference sequence). The CDR3 is made up of 12 amino acids. The CDR3 nucleotides are TGTGCCAGCAGCTCCGGGGTCTACGAGCAGTACTTC. Encoded protein: CASSSGVYEQYF.

V is TRBV28 and J is TRBJ2-2; no clear D gene. The CDR3 is made up of 15 amino acids. The germline V gene has CDR1 MDHEN and CDR2 SYDVKM. The V and J ends lost 6 bases and 1 base respectively, with 12 bases between them. This CDR3 is CASRPLHVNTGELFF. In nucleotides, the CDR3 is TGTGCCAGCAGACCGTTACACGTGAACACCGGGGAGCTGTTTTTT.

J is TRBJ2-3 and V is TRBV19, with a tentative D call TRBD1 (5 bases). In germline, CDR1 is LNHDA, CDR2 SQIVND (reference sequence). This CDR3 spans 16 amino acids. The germline V and J ends were trimmed by 5 bases and 0 bases, with 15 bases remaining between them. CDR3 sequence reads: CASSAGALRSTDTQYF. The CDR3 nucleotides are TGTGCCAGTAGTGCTGGGGCCTTGCGTAGCACAGATACGCAGTATTTT.

The rearrangement links TRBV7-9 to TRBJ1-4, with a weak D call TRBD1 (5 bases). Germline V CDR1 and CDR2: SEHNR, FQNEAQ (reference sequence). V lost 1 base to trimming and J lost 7 bases, with 10 bases between them. The CDR3 is 14 residues long. CDR3: CASSLEGEGEKLFF. The CDR3 DNA sequence: TGTGCCAGCAGCTTAGAAGGGGAAGGTGAAAAACTGTTTTTT.

The CDR3 nucleotides read TGTGCCAGTAGGGCGACCGGGGGGATCTATGGCTACACCTTC. Protein product: CASRATGGIYGYTF. V and J are TRBV19 and TRBJ1-2; D might be TRBD1 (5 bases). Germline assignment: CDR1 LNHDA and CDR2 SQIVND (reference sequence). This CDR3 contains 14 residues. Trimming took 6 bases from V and 4 from J, leaving 15 bases between them.

The J gene is TRBJ2-7, the V gene TRBV11-3, with D uncertain. Per germline, CDR1 SGHNT and CDR2 YENEEA. CDR3 length: 13 amino acids. V was pared by 3 bases and J by 6 bases, with 12 bases between. In DNA form, the CDR3 reads TGTGCCAGCAGCTTTAATGTGAGTGGCGAGCAGTACTTC. Translation: CASSFNVSGEQYF. The full variable domain, rest sourced from reference TRBV11-3 and TRBJ2-7, is EAGVVQSPRYKIIEKKQPVAFWCNPISGHNTLYWYLQNLGQGPELLIRYENEEAVDDSQLPKDRFSAERLKGVDSTLKIQPAELGDSAVYLCASSFNVSGEQYFGPGTRLTVT.

This chain connects TRBV27 to TRBJ2-1, with unresolved D. The CDR3 is 13 residues long. The V and J ends lost 5 bases and 8 bases respectively, with 13 bases between them. Per germline, CDR1 MNHEY and CDR2 SMNVEV (reference sequence). The CDR3 sequence: CASSPRKLYEQFF. In DNA form, the CDR3 reads TGTGCCAGCAGTCCCAGGAAGCTATATGAGCAGTTCTTC.

The chain has TRBV19 and TRBJ1-1; D unresolved. The CDR3 is 12 residues long. Germline values: CDR1 LNHDA, CDR2 SQIVND (reference sequence). V lost 2 bases to trimming and J lost 6 bases, with 7 bases between them. The CDR3 DNA sequence: TGTGCCAGTAGTATACTGGGAGCTGAAGCTTTCTTT. Protein sequence: CASSILGAEAFF.

The genes are TRBV6-6 and TRBJ2-7, with 9 positions matching TRBD1. The CDR3 sequence is 12 residues long. Germline-derived CDR1 and CDR2 are MNHNY and SVGAGI (reference sequence). Trimming took 10 bases from V and 7 from J; bases not matched to a gene: 8. DNA for the CDR3: TGTGCCACCGGACAGGGGAGTCGGGAGCAGTACTTC. Its translation is CATGQGSREQYF.

The chain combines TRBV25-1 with TRBJ2-1, with D maybe TRBD2 (6 bases). V lost 8 bases, J lost 7 bases, and 12 bases lay in between. CDR1 is MGHDK and CDR2 is SYGVNS in the germline V gene. The CDR3 spans 12 residues. The CDR3 loop reads CASSLGGNEQFF. The DNA for the CDR3 is TGTGCCAGCTCCTTGGGGGGAAATGAGCAGTTCTTC.

The V and J genes are TRBV13 and TRBJ1-1, with D maybe TRBD1 (5 bases). The V gene lost 2 bases and the J gene lost 7 bases, with 8 bases spanning the gap. Germline CDR1 reads PRHDT; CDR2 reads FYEKMQ (reference sequence). CDR3 length: 12 amino acids. DNA of the CDR3: TGTGCCAGCAGCTTAAGTCAGGGTGAAGCTTTCTTT. This gives the protein CASSLSQGEAFF. The full variable domain, its missing parts supplied by reference TRBV13 and TRBJ1-1, is AAGVIQSPRHLIKEKRETATLKCYPIPRHDTVYWYQQGPGQDPQFLISFYEKMQSDKGSIPDRFSAQQFSDYHSELNMSSLELGDSALYFCASSLSQGEAFFGQGTRLTVV.

The gene calls are TRBV6-6 and TRBJ2-3; 11 bases align to TRBD2. The CDR3 totals 15 residues. The germline CDR1 and CDR2 sequences are MNHNY and SVGAGI (reference sequence). Losses at the gene ends were 6 bases for V and 10 bases for J; bases not matched to a gene: 12. This CDR3 is CASSSGTSGPEAQYF. In DNA form, the CDR3 reads TGTGCCAGCAGCTCCGGGACTAGCGGCCCCGAGGCGCAGTATTTT.

The genes are TRBV5-1 and TRBJ2-7; 10 bases are a match to TRBD1. Germline trimming cut 6 bases from V and 0 bases from J; bases unmatched to any gene: 9. The CDR3 is 16 amino acids. Germline loops: CDR1 SGHRS, CDR2 YFSETQ. CDR3 region: CASMARRTGGSYEQYF. CDR3 nucleotide sequence: TGCGCCAGCATGGCCCGTAGGACAGGGGGCTCCTACGAGCAGTACTTC.

The CDR3 region has the DNA TGTGCCAGCAGTACACGACAGGGGGCCCCAGGACTGTACTCCTACAATGAGCAGTTCTTC. Translating gives CASSTRQGAPGLYSYNEQFF. V gene TRBV27 combines with J gene TRBJ2-1; 10 bases align to TRBD1. Germline V gene data show CDR1 as MNHEY and CDR2 as SMNVEV (reference sequence). V gave up 5 bases and J gave up 0 bases; unmatched junction bases: 16. The CDR3 totals 20 residues.

The chain couples TRBV19 to TRBJ1-3; D perhaps matches TRBD1 (5 bases). The CDR3 covers 15 residues. Trimming stripped 7 bases from V and 4 bases from J, with 17 bases between. From germline, CDR1 is LNHDA and CDR2 SQIVND (reference sequence). The CDR3 DNA reads as TGTGCCAGTACGCGGGGACTCCTAGAGGGAAACACCATATATTTT. It translates to CASTRGLLEGNTIYF.

The chain has TRBV27 and TRBJ1-5; D possibly corresponds to TRBD1 (5 bases). Per germline, CDR1 MNHEY and CDR2 SMNVEV (reference sequence). This CDR3 has 19 amino acids. Trimming took 4 bases from V and 0 from J, leaving 22 bases between them. The CDR3, as DNA: TGTGCCAGCAGTTCCCTTATGGGCCTCGGGGGATATAGCAATCAGCCCCAGCATTTT. This sequence encodes CASSSLMGLGGYSNQPQHF.

J is TRBJ2-3 and V is TRBV7-3, with 10 bases matching TRBD2. Germline V gives CDR1 SGHTA, CDR2 FQGTGA. The trim removed 5 bases at V and 3 bases at J, leaving 5 bases unmatched. The CDR3 is made up of 15 amino acids. The CDR3 DNA reads TGTGCCAGCAGCCCATTAGCGGGAGGAACAGATACGCAGTATTTT. It codes for CASSPLAGGTDTQYF.

This chain connects TRBV27 to TRBJ2-7; TRBD1 might be the D (5 bases). CDR3 length: 13 amino acids. Germline CDR1 reads MNHEY; CDR2 reads SMNVEV (reference sequence). Between the trimmed V and J ends, which lost 7 bases and 0 bases, there was a span of 10 bases. CDR3 sequence (DNA): TGTGCCAGCAAACAGGCGAGCTCCTACGAGCAGTACTTC. Protein: CASKQASSYEQYF.

Comment on this clone: Other DNA sequences of this sample code for an identical CDR3. This rearrangement joins TRBV4-1 to TRBJ2-7; tentatively, D is TRBD1 (6 bases). CDR1 is MGHRA, CDR2 YSYEKL, per germline. V was trimmed by 4 bases and J by 2 bases, leaving 15 bases between them. The CDR3 spans 15 residues. The CDR3 here is CASSLSMTGTYEQYF. DNA of the CDR3: TGCGCCAGCAGCCTATCGATGACAGGCACCTACGAGCAGTACTTC.

V is TRBV29-1 and J is TRBJ2-1; TRBD1 matches at 9 bases. V was pared by 5 bases and J by 4 bases, with 9 bases of the junction left unmatched. The CDR3 extends over 15 amino acids. CDR1 SQVTM and CDR2 ANQGSEA come from the germline V gene. For the CDR3, the DNA is TGCAGCGTTACTAGGACAGGGGCGCTGTACAATGAGCAGTTCTTC. This codes for CSVTRTGALYNEQFF.

V is TRBV4-1 and J is TRBJ2-7; 8 bases line up with TRBD2. With 3 bases clipped from V and 6 bases from J, the junction kept 7 bases outside the gene matches. The CDR3 totals 14 residues. Germline lookup yields CDR1 MGHRA and CDR2 YSYEKL. For the CDR3, the DNA is TGCGCCAGCAGCCAGGCCAGCGGGAGTTCCGAGCAGTACTTC. This gives the protein CASSQASGSSEQYF.

V and J are TRBV10-2 and TRBJ2-2; 14 bases align to TRBD2. Germline V gene sequence: CDR1 WSHSY, CDR2 SAAADI. CDR3 length equals 16 residues. With 6 bases clipped from V and 3 bases from J, the junction kept 3 bases outside the gene matches. The CDR3 loop is CASRQGLAGDTGELFF. The CDR3 region has the DNA TGCGCCAGCAGGCAGGGACTAGCGGGAGACACCGGGGAGCTGTTTTTT.

The rearrangement joins TRBV7-6 to TRBJ2-7; 7 bases agree with TRBD1. The V segment lost 4 bases and the J segment 2 bases; nucleotides outside the gene matches: 5. The CDR3 length is 14 residues. Germline V CDR1 and CDR2: SGHVS, FNYEAQ. CDR3 in amino acids: CASSSTGVAYEQYV. The CDR3 bases are TGTGCCAGCAGCTCCACAGGGGTGGCCTACGAGCAGTACGTC.

The V call is TRBV5-6, the J call TRBJ2-3; 10 nucleotides match TRBD2. The CDR3 length is 18 residues. V shed 5 bases and J 3 bases; nucleotides not matched to a gene: 15. In germline, CDR1 is SGHDT, CDR2 YYEEEE. CDR3 amino acids: CASSRRTSGPAITDTQYF. CDR3 coding DNA: TGTGCCAGCAGTAGGAGGACTAGCGGACCCGCGATAACAGATACGCAGTATTTT.